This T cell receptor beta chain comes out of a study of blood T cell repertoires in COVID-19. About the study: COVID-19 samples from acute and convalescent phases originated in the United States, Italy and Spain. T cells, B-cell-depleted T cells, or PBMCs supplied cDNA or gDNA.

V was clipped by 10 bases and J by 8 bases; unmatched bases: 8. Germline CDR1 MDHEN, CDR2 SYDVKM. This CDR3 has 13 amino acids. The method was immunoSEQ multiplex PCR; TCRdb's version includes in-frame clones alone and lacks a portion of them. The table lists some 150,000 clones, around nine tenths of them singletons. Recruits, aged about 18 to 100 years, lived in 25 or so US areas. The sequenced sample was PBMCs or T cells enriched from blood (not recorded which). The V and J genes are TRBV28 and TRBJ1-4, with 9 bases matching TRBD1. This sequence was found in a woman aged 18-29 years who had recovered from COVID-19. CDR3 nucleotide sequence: TGTGCCACGACGGGACAGGGTTGGGAAAAACTGTTTTTT. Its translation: CATTGQGWEKLFF.